These T cell receptor beta chains were read from a single sample in a study of cytomegalovirus exposure and HLA in healthy donors. Sequencing used immunoSEQ multiplex PCR; TCRdb keeps in-frame clones, though not all of them. The sample lists about 140,000 clones, approximately 78% occurring once. Source material: PBMCs. These receptor sequences come from a female donor in good health and CMV-seronegative. The CDR3 runs from the conserved cysteine through the conserved F or W. The order of the fields is CDR3 protein, CDR3 DNA, V gene, D gene, clone size, J gene. The D gene is left open where the match is weak. Rows give clone size only sometimes, using once, few, many, or a class for an expanded clone.

CASSDDRGNQPQHF	TGTGCCAGCAGTGATGACAGGGGGAATCAGCCCCAGCATTTT	TRBV2	TRBD1	NA	TRBJ1-5
CASSGTVGDTQYF	TGTGCCAGCAGCGGGACTGTAGGAGATACGCAGTATTTT	TRBV7-6	NA	NA	TRBJ2-3
CASSLDGNYGYTF	TGCGCCAGCAGCTTGGACGGGAACTATGGCTACACCTTC	TRBV5-1	NA	few	TRBJ1-2
CASSPGLAGVEQFF	TGTGCCAGCAGCCCGGGACTAGCGGGAGTTGAGCAGTTCTTC	TRBV27	TRBD2	NA	TRBJ2-1
CASSFPGTGNNEQFF	TGTGCCAGCAGCTTCCCCGGGACAGGGAACAATGAGCAGTTCTTC	TRBV13	TRBD1	NA	TRBJ2-1
CASRATNYGYPF	TGTGCCAGCAGGGCCACTAACTATGGCTACCCCTTC	TRBV7-9	NA	NA	TRBJ1-2
CASSRAGQGTEAFF	TGTGCCAGCAGTAGGGCGGGACAGGGGACTGAAGCTTTCTTT	TRBV6-5	TRBD1	once	TRBJ1-1
CASSLGYRGGEKLFF	TGTGCCAGCAGCCTGGGCTACAGGGGAGGCGAAAAACTGTTTTTT	TRBV28	TRBD1	NA	TRBJ1-4
CASRGLASTDTQYF	TGTGCCAGCAGAGGACTAGCTAGCACAGATACGCAGTATTTT	TRBV6-5	TRBD2	few	TRBJ2-3
CASSLAGAQTQYF	TGTGCCAGCAGCTTAGCGGGGGCTCAGACCCAGTACTTC	TRBV7-2	NA	NA	TRBJ2-5
CASSRGQGERYTF	TGCGCCAGCAGCCGGGGTCAGGGGGAACGCTACACCTTC	TRBV5-1	TRBD1	NA	TRBJ1-2
CASSARQGGNTIYF	TGTGCCAGCAGCGCTCGACAGGGGGGGAACACCATATATTTT	TRBV11-2	TRBD1	NA	TRBJ1-3
CASSSFHGGHTEAFF	TGTGCCAGCAGCTCCTTCCATGGGGGCCACACTGAAGCTTTCTTT	TRBV5-6	NA	NA	TRBJ1-1
CASSRTGKTNEKLFF	TGTGCCAGCAGTCGTACAGGGAAAACTAATGAAAAACTGTTTTTT	TRBV6-1	NA	NA	TRBJ1-4
CASSRGQGATNEKLFF	TGTGCCAGCAGTCGCGGACAGGGAGCAACTAATGAAAAACTGTTTTTT	TRBV27	TRBD1	NA	TRBJ1-4
CASSISSGGPEGETQYF	TGCGCCAGCAGCATCTCTAGCGGGGGGCCCGAGGGAGAGACCCAGTACTTC	TRBV5-1	TRBD2	NA	TRBJ2-5
CASTQRAGEGEQYF	TGCGCCAGCACCCAAAGGGCAGGGGAGGGCGAGCAGTACTTC	TRBV5-1	NA	NA	TRBJ2-7
CASSSWGLRSGPSGEQYF	TGTGCCAGCAGCTCTTGGGGCCTACGTAGCGGGCCCTCGGGGGAGCAGTACTTC	TRBV7-9	TRBD2	NA	TRBJ2-7
CASSQEGSGEEKLFF	TGTGCCAGCAGCCAAGAGGGGTCCGGGGAAGAAAAACTGTTTTTT	TRBV4-2	NA	few	TRBJ1-4
CASSLVPTGGYTF	TGCGCCAGCAGCTTGGTACCAACCGGTGGCTACACCTTC	TRBV5-1	NA	NA	TRBJ1-2
CASSPPTAYTGELFF	TGTGCCAGCTCACCACCGACAGCCTACACCGGGGAGCTGTTTTTT	TRBV18	NA	NA	TRBJ2-2
CASSLASWAKGTEAFF	TGCGCCAGCAGCTTGGCCTCGTGGGCCAAGGGGACTGAAGCTTTCTTT	TRBV5-1	NA	few	TRBJ1-1
CASRFFRGGVYEQYF	TGTGCAAGTCGCTTCTTCCGGGGGGGCGTTTACGAGCAGTACTTC	TRBV12-2	NA	NA	TRBJ2-7
CASSDGTGYYEQYF	TGTGCCAGCAGTGACGGGACAGGGTATTACGAGCAGTACTTC	TRBV6-1	TRBD1	NA	TRBJ2-7
CATTAWTSGEQYF	TGTGCCACCACCGCCTGGACTAGCGGGGAGCAGTACTTC	TRBV15	TRBD2	once	TRBJ2-7
CASSSQLDRRHKLYPEAFF	TGTGCCAGCAGCTCCCAGTTAGACAGGCGGCACAAACTCTACCCTGAAGCTTTCTTT	TRBV28	NA	few	TRBJ1-1
CASSLGTGTYEQYF	TGTGCCAGCAGCTTAGGGACAGGGACCTACGAGCAGTACTTC	TRBV7-9	TRBD1	NA	TRBJ2-7
CASSRTRRVDTGELFF	TGTGCCAGCTCACGGACTAGGCGCGTCGACACCGGGGAGCTGTTTTTT	TRBV18	TRBD2	NA	TRBJ2-2
CASRSHLATEQYF	TGTGCCAGCAGATCTCACCTAGCGACCGAGCAGTACTTC	TRBV6-6	NA	few	TRBJ2-7
CASKTGMSNQPQHF	TGTGCCAGCAAGACAGGGATGAGCAATCAGCCCCAGCATTTT	TRBV6-1	TRBD1	NA	TRBJ1-5
CASSPWSPGTVIGEQYF	TGTGCCAGTAGCCCCTGGTCCCCCGGGACAGTTATAGGGGAGCAGTACTTC	TRBV19	TRBD1	NA	TRBJ2-7
CASSLGEGRGAAFF	TGCGCCAGCAGCTTGGGGGAGGGACGGGGCGCGGCTTTCTTT	TRBV5-1	NA	NA	TRBJ1-1
CASSLNPGQGGNTIYF	TGTGCCAGCAGCTTAAACCCTGGCCAGGGCGGAAACACCATATATTTT	TRBV7-6	NA	NA	TRBJ1-3
CASSFVTGANTEAFF	TGTGCCAGCAGTTTTGTGACAGGAGCCAACACTGAAGCTTTCTTT	TRBV28	NA	NA	TRBJ1-1
CSVATGVGNTIYF	TGCAGCGTTGCGACAGGGGTTGGAAACACCATATATTTT	TRBV29-1	TRBD1	NA	TRBJ1-3
CASSLYDRSTEAFF	TGCGCCAGCAGCTTATACGACAGGAGCACTGAAGCTTTCTTT	TRBV7-2	NA	NA	TRBJ1-1